This T cell receptor beta chain comes out of a study of blood T cell repertoires in COVID-19 (dated by TCRdb to 2020 to 2021). With respect to the entire study: Samples from collaborators originated in the United States, Italy and Spain and spanned both the acute and convalescent phases of COVID-19. The prospective study material was composed of cDNA or gDNA derived from T cells, B-cell-depleted T cells, or PBMCs. The dataset comprised deeply sampled blood TCRbeta repertoires from subjects exposed to, actively infected with, or recovered from COVID-19. A freely available public database, intended as a resource for researchers studying the immune response to SARS-CoV-2, is where the repertoires were released. Samples were obtained from the ongoing ImmuneRACE study (first 160 participants) and from about 1,300 subjects provided by 6 global collaborators. Sample metadata almost always included a de-identified subject ID, COVID-19 status, age in years and sex. Where available, HLA class I and class II types were obtained from metadata supplied by the sample provider rather than from assay-based typing.

Taken from cysteine to phenylalanine, the CDR3 has 14 residues. CDR3 DNA only is kept here, 42 bases in frame from base 1. CDR1 and CDR2 (SGHTA, FQGNSA) derive from the germline V gene. V is reduced by 5 bases and J by 0 bases, leaving a spacing of 8 bases between them. Overall study results and their limits: The quantity of clinical and demographic metadata differed by source and by participant and was supplied without curation.

For this clone: Its antigen specificity is not known. No much larger clone exists at a distance of one base, and base qualities are not known.

Each collaborating institution followed its own protocols to collect whole blood in K2EDTA tubes. For TCRbeta analysis, collaborators shipped samples in one of three forms: frozen whole blood, isolated PBMCs, or DNA extracted from either of those sample types. TCRbeta CDR3 regions were amplified from genomic DNA by means of the immunoSEQ Assay, a bias-controlled multiplex PCR. Per the source publication's procedure: The number of nucleated cells in each sample was estimated by amplification of reference gene primers within the assay. Sequence reads were collapsed and filtered to measure the absolute abundance of every unique TCRbeta CDR3 rearrangement. Productive Simpson clonality was computed per sample as the square root of Simpson's diversity index over productive rearrangements. As stored in TCRdb, this immuneACCESS dataset retains in-frame rearrangements with V and J assigned. A fraction of the clones does not appear; measured against another copy, unresolved V genes explain less than half of the discrepancy, and the remainder lacks a known reason. From that table come the V and J calls and clone size; the DNA was used to work out D and trimming. The table for this sample lists about 70,000 clones; roughly 73% of them were counted only once. The ten largest clones add up to about 6% of the sample.

Sample: peripheral blood. The sequence was obtained from a woman aged 55-75 years with acute or convalescent COVID-19. The rearranged segments are TRBV7-2 and TRBJ1-5, with no D gene named confidently. The CDR3 sequence is CASSAKNSNQPQHF. The nucleotide sequence reads as follows: TGTGCCAGCAGCGCGAAAAATAGCAATCAGCCCCAGCATTTT.